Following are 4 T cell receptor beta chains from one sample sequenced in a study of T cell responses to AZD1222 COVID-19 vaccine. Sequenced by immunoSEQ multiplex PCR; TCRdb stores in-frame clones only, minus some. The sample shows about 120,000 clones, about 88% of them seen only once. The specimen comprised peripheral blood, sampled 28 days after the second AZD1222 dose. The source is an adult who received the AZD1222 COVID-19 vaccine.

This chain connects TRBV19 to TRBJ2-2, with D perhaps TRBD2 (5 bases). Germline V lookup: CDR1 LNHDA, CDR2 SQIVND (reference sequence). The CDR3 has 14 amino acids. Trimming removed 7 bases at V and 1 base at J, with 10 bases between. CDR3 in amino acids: CASKPRGNTGELFF. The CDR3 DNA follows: TGTGCCAGTAAACCTCGGGGGAACACCGGGGAGCTGTTTTTT.

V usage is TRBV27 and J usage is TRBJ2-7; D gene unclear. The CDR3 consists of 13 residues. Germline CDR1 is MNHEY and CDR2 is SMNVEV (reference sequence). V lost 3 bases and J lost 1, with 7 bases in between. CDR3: CASSLTDSYEQYF. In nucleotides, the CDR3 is TGTGCCAGCAGTTTGACGGATTCCTACGAGCAGTACTTC.

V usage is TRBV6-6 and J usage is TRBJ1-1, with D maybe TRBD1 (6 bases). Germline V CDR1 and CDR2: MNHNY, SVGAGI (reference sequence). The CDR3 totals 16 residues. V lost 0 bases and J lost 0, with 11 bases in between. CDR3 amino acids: CASSYSRGAVNTEAFF. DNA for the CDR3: TGTGCCAGCAGTTACTCGAGGGGGGCTGTGAACACTGAAGCTTTCTTT.

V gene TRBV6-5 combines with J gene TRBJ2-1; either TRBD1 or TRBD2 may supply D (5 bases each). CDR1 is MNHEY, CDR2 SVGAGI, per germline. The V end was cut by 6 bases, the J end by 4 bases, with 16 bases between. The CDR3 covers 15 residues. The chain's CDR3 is CASRTTGLPYNEQFF. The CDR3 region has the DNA TGTGCCAGCAGGACAACAGGACTCCCTTACAATGAGCAGTTCTTC.